The present TCR beta chain was sequenced within a study of blood T cell repertoires in COVID-19. Profiled with immunoSEQ multiplex PCR; TCRdb holds only in-frame clones, not every one. Among more than 200,000 clones listed, around 85% were seen once. Sequencing was performed on peripheral blood. The source of this sequence is a man aged 40-49 years with acute or convalescent COVID-19.

The CDR3 loop is CASSIRRGGPDTQYF. CDR3 sequence (DNA): TGTGCCAGTAGTATTCGGCGGGGGGGCCCAGATACGCAGTATTTT. The chain uses TRBV19 and TRBJ2-3; 9 bases map to TRBD2. Germline CDR1 is LNHDA and CDR2 is SQIVND (reference sequence). V shed 3 bases and J 4 bases; nucleotides not matched to a gene: 5. The CDR3 extends over 15 amino acids.